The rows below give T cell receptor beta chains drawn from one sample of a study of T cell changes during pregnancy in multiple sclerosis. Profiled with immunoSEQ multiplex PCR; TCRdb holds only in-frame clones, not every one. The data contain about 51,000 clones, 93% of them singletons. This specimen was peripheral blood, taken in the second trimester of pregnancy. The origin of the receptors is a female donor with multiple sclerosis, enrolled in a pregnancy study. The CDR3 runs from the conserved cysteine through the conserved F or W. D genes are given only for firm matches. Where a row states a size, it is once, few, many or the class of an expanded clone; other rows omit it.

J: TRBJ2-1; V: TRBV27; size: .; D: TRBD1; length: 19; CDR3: CASSLSDRGVSGVYNEQFF; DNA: TGTGCCAGCAGTTTATCGGACAGGGGAGTGAGCGGGGTCTACAATGAGCAGTTCTTC
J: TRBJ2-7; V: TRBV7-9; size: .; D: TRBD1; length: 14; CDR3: CASSLPATGDFVTF; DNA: TGTGCCAGCAGCTTACCCGCGACAGGGGATTTTGTAACCTTC
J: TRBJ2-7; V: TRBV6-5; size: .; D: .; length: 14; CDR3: CASSHYHVTGEQYF; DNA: TGTGCCAGCAGCCACTACCACGTGACCGGCGAGCAGTACTTC
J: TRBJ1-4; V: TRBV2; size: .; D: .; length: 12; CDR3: CASSELTEKLFF; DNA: TGTGCCAGCAGCGAGTTAACCGAAAAACTGTTTTTT
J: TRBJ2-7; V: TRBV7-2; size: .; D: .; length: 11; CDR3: CASSLNGEQYF; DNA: TGTGCCAGCAGCCTCAACGGCGAGCAGTACTTC
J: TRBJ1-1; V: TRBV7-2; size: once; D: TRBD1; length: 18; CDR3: CASSFLPLRGTGGREADF; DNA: TGTGCCAGCAGCTTTCTCCCCCTTCGGGGGACAGGGGGACGCGAAGCCGACTTT
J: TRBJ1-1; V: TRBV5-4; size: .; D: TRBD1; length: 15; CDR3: CASSSPQGANTEAFF; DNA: TGTGCCAGCAGCTCGCCACAGGGGGCGAACACTGAAGCTTTCTTT
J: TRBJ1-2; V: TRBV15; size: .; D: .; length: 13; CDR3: CATSRSPWYGYTF; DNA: TGTGCCACCAGCAGAAGCCCATGGTATGGCTACACCTTC
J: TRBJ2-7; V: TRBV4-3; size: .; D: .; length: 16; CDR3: CASSQGTTGRSYEQYF; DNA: TGCGCCAGCAGCCAGGGTACTACAGGGCGCTCCTACGAGCAGTACTTC
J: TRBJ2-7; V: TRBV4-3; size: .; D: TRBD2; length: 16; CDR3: CASSQETSSASYEQYF; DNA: TGCGCCAGCAGCCAAGAGACTAGCTCAGCGTCCTACGAGCAGTACTTC
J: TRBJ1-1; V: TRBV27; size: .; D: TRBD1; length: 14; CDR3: CASSLTGYNTEAFF; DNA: TGTGCCAGCAGTTTGACAGGGTATAACACTGAAGCTTTCTTT
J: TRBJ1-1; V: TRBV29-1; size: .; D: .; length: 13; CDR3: CSVEAGEGAEAFF; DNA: TGCAGCGTTGAGGCGGGAGAGGGGGCTGAAGCTTTCTTT
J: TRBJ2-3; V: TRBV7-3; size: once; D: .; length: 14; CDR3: CASSLEGRTDTQYF; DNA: TGTGCCAGCAGCTTAGAGGGTCGCACAGATACGCAGTATTTT
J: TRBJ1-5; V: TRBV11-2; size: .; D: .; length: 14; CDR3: CASSRGDSNQPQHF; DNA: TGTGCCAGCAGCCGCGGAGATAGCAATCAGCCCCAGCATTTT
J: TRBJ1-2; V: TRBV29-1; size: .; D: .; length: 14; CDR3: CSVTPGGADYGYTF; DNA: TGCAGCGTTACTCCCGGGGGGGCGGACTATGGCTACACCTTC
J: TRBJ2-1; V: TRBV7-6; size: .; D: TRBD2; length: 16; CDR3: CASSLAGTSGANEQFF; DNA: TGTGCCAGCAGCTTAGCGGGGACTAGCGGGGCTAATGAGCAGTTCTTC
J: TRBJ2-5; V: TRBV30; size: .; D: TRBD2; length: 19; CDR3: CAWSVPPLAGGTYQETQYF; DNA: TGTGCCTGGAGTGTTCCCCCTTTAGCGGGTGGGACGTACCAAGAGACCCAGTACTTC
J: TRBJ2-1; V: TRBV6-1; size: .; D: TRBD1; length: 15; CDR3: CASSSDRGSYNEQFF; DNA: TGTGCCAGCAGTTCGGACAGGGGTTCCTACAATGAGCAGTTCTTC
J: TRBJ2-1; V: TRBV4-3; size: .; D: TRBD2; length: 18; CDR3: CASSQDRGGSLSYNEQFF; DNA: TGCGCCAGCAGCCAAGATCGGGGCGGGAGCCTCTCCTACAATGAGCAGTTCTTC
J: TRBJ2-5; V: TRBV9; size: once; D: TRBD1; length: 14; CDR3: CASSSGQGMETQYF; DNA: TGTGCCAGCAGCTCGGGACAGGGGATGGAGACCCAGTACTTC
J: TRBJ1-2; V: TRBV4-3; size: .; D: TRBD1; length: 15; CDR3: CASSQDLGQGAGYTF; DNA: TGCGCCAGCAGCCAAGATCTGGGACAGGGGGCGGGCTACACCTTC
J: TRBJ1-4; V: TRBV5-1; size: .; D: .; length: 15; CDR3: CASSLGRVANEKLFF; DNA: TGCGCCAGCAGCTTGGGCAGGGTTGCTAATGAAAAACTGTTTTTT
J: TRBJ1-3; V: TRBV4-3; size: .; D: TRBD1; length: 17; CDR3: CASSQDDRGRLGNTIYF; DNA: TGCGCCAGCAGCCAAGATGACAGGGGGCGGTTAGGAAACACCATATATTTT
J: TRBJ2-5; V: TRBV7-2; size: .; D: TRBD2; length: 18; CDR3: CASSPRTSGRVGQETQYF; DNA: TGTGCCAGCAGCCCCAGGACTAGCGGGAGAGTAGGACAAGAGACCCAGTACTTC
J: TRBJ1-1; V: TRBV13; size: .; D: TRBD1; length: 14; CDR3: CASSTRTGLTEAFF; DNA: TGTGCCAGCAGCACCAGGACAGGGCTTACTGAAGCTTTCTTT
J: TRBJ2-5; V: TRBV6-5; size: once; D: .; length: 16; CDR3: CASSYSIIGAGETQYF; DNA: TGTGCCAGCAGTTACTCGATAATAGGTGCGGGGGAGACCCAGTACTTC
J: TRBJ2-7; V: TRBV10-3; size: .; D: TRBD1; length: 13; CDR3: CAISRTGEDEQYF; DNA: TGTGCCATCAGCCGGACAGGGGAGGACGAGCAGTACTTC
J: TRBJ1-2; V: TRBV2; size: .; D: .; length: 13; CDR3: CASSERQNYGYTF; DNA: TGTGCCAGCAGTGAACGACAGAACTATGGCTACACCTTC
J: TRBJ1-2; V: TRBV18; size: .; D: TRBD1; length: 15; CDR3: CASSPHPGQNYGYTF; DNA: TGTGCCAGCTCACCTCACCCGGGACAGAACTATGGCTACACCTTC
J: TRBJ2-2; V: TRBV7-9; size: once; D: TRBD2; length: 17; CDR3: CASSLASSGLNTGELFF; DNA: TGTGCCAGCAGCTTAGCGAGTAGCGGGCTAAACACCGGGGAGCTGTTTTTT
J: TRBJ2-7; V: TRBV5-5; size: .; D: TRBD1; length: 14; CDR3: CASSSWTGNYEQYF; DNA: TGTGCCAGCAGCTCGTGGACAGGGAACTACGAGCAGTACTTC
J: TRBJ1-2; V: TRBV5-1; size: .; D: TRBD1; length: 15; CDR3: CASSKDRDRGLGYTF; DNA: TGCGCCAGCAGCAAAGACCGGGACAGGGGGCTAGGCTACACCTTC
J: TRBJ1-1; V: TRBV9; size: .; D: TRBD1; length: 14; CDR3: CASSAQTGDTEAFF; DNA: TGTGCCAGCAGCGCCCAGACAGGGGATACTGAAGCTTTCTTT
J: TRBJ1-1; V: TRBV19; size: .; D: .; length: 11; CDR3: CASSVSTEAFF; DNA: TGTGCCAGTAGCGTTAGCACTGAAGCTTTCTTT
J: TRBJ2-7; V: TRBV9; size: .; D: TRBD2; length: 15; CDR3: CASSETGLAAYEQYF; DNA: TGTGCCAGCAGCGAAACGGGACTAGCGGCCTACGAGCAGTACTTC
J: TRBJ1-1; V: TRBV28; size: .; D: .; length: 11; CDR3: CASFMNTEAFF; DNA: TGTGCCAGCTTCATGAACACTGAAGCTTTCTTT
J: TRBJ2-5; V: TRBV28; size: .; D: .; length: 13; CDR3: CATSGSAQETQYF; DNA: TGTGCCACCTCGGGGTCGGCCCAAGAGACCCAGTACTTC
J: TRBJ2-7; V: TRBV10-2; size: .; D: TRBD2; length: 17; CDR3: CASSELRTSGRSHEQYF; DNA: TGCGCCAGCAGTGAGTTACGGACTAGCGGGAGGTCCCACGAGCAGTACTTC
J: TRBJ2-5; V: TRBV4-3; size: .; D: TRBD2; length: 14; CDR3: CASSQVAGEETQYF; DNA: TGCGCCAGCAGCCAAGTGGCGGGGGAAGAGACCCAGTACTTC
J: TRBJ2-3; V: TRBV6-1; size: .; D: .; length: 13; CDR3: CASSEGETDTQYF; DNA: TGTGCCAGCAGTGAAGGAGAGACAGATACGCAGTATTTT
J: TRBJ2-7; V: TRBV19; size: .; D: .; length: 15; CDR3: CASRNTRGLPREQYF; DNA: TGTGCCAGTAGAAATACCAGGGGCCTCCCGAGGGAGCAGTACTTC
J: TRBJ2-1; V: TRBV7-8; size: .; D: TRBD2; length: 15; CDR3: CASSKTSIGGNEQFF; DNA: TGTGCCAGCAGCAAGACTAGCATAGGTGGGAATGAGCAGTTCTTC
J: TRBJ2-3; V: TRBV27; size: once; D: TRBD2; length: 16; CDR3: CASSSPGLAASYTQYF; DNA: TGTGCCAGCAGTTCTCCGGGACTAGCGGCGTCGTATACGCAGTATTTT
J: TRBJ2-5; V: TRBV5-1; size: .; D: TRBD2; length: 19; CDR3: CASSPRRGLAGGIGETQYF; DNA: TGCGCCAGCAGCCCGCGAAGAGGACTAGCGGGAGGCATTGGGGAGACCCAGTACTTC
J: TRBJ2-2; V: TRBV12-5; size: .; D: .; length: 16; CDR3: CASGPLAVLGTGELFF; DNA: TGTGCTAGTGGCCCCCTAGCAGTCTTGGGCACCGGGGAGCTGTTTTTT
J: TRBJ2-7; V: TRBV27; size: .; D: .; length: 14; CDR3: CASSLFGGSYEQYF; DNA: TGTGCCAGCAGTTTATTTGGCGGAAGCTACGAGCAGTACTTC
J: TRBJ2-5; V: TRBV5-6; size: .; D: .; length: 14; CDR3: CASSFGIAQETQYF; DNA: TGTGCCAGCAGCTTCGGTATAGCCCAAGAGACCCAGTACTTC
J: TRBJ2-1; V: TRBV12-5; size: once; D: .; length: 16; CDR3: CASGLPGIRRFNEQFF; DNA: TGTGCTAGTGGTTTGCCGGGGATCAGGAGATTCAATGAGCAGTTCTTC
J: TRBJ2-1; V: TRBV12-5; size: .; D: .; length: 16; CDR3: CASGLVLGSSYNEQFF; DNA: TGTGCTAGTGGTTTGGTACTAGGGAGTTCCTACAATGAGCAGTTCTTC
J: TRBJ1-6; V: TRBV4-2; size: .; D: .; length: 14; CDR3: CASSHRLYNSPLHF; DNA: TGTGCCAGCAGCCACAGACTCTATAATTCACCCCTCCACTTT
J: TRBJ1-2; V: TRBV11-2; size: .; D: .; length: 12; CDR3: CASSLGSYGYTF; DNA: TGTGCCAGCAGCCTCGGGAGCTATGGCTACACCTTC
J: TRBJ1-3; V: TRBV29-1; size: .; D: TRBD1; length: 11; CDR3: CSGGQGNTIYF; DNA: TGCAGCGGGGGACAGGGAAACACCATATATTTT
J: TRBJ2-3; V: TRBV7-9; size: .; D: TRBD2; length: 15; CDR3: CASSSPSGRFDTQYF; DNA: TGTGCCAGCAGCTCCCCTAGCGGGAGGTTTGATACGCAGTATTTT